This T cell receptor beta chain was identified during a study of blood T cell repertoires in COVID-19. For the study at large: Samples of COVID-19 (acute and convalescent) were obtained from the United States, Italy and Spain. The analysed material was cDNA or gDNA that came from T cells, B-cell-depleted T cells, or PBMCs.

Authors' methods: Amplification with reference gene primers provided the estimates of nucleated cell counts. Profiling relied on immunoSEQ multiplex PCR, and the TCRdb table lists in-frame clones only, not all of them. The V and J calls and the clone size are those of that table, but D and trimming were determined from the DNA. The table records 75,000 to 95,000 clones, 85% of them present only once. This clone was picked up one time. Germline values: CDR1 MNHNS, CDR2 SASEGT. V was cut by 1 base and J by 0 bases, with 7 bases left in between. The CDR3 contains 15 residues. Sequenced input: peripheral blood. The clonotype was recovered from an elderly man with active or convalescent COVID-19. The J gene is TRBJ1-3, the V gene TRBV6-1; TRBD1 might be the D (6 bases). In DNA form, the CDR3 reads TGTGCCAGCAGTGAAGGGACAGCCTCTGGAAACACCATATATTTT. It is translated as CASSEGTASGNTIYF.